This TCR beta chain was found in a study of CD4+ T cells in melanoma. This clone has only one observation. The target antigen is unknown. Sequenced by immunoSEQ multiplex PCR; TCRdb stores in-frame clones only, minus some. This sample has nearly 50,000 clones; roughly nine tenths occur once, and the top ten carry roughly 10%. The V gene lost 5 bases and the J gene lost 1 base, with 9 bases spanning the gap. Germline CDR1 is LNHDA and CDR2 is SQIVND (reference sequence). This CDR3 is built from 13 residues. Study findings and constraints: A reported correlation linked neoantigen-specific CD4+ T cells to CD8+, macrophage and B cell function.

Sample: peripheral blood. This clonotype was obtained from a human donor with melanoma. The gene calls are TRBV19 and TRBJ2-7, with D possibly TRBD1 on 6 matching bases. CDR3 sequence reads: CASSLDRSYEQYF. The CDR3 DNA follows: TGTGCCAGTAGTTTGGACAGATCCTACGAGCAGTACTTC. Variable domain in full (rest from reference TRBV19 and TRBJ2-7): DGGITQSPKYLFRKEGQNVTLSCEQNLNHDAMYWYRQDPGQGLRLIYYSQIVNDFQKGDIAEGYSVSREKKESFPLTVTSAQKNPTAFYLCASSLDRSYEQYFGPGTRLTVT.